One and the same sample provided the 30 T cell receptor beta chains below, sequenced in a study of PD-1 blockade in classical Hodgkin lymphoma. All the patients suffered relapse after autologous stem cell transplantation, and brentuximab vedotin exposure differed. Assay used: immunoSEQ multiplex PCR; TCRdb lists only in-frame clones, some missing. The sample holds tens of thousands of clones, around four fifths seen once. This sample comprised peripheral blood mononuclear cells (PBMCs), obtained at baseline. All receptors derive from a human donor with classical Hodgkin lymphoma.

The chain uses TRBV11-2 and TRBJ1-4, with D tentatively TRBD1 (6 bases). The CDR3 has 18 residues. Germline CDR1 is SGHAT and CDR2 is FQNNGV. V dropped 4 bases and J dropped 2 bases, with 20 bases sitting between them. The DNA of the CDR3 is TGTGCCAGCAGCTCAAGAACAGGTAAGACAGGCACTAATGAAAAACTGTTTTTT. It codes for CASSSRTGKTGTNEKLFF. The full variable domain, in which reference TRBV11-2 and TRBJ1-4 provide the parts outside the CDR3, is EAGVAQSPRYKIIEKRQSVAFWCNPISGHATLYWYQQILGQGPKLLIQFQNNGVVDDSQLPKDRFSAERLKGVDSTLKIQPAKLEDSAVYLCASSSRTGKTGTNEKLFFGSGTQLSVL.

This clone was recorded a few times. The CDR3 loop reads CASSVEGTGDMNTEAFF. In nucleotides, the CDR3 is TGTGCCAGCAGCGTAGAGGGGACAGGGGACATGAACACTGAAGCTTTCTTT. The J gene is TRBJ1-1, the V gene TRBV9; TRBD1 matches 10 bases. The V gene's germline CDR1 is SGDLS and CDR2 YYNGEE. Trimming took 0 bases from V and 0 from J; bases not matched to a gene: 5. The CDR3 runs to 17 residues. Based on the CDR3 plus reference TRBV9 and TRBJ1-1, the full variable domain is DSGVTQTPKHLITATGQRVTLRCSPRSGDLSVYWYQQSLDQGLQFLIQYYNGEERAKGNILERFSAQQFPDLHSELNLSSLELGDSALYFCASSVEGTGDMNTEAFFGQGTRLTVV.

The J gene is TRBJ2-5, the V gene TRBV13; 15 bases are shared with TRBD2. The CDR3 runs 17 residues. The germline V gene encodes CDR1 PRHDT and CDR2 FYEKMQ (reference sequence). V shed 5 bases, J shed 3 bases, and the junction held 7 bases outside the gene matches. For the CDR3, the DNA is TGTGCCAGCAGCCGCGGGACTAGCGGGGGGTGGAAAGAGACCCAGTACTTC. It translates to CASSRGTSGGWKETQYF.

V and J are TRBV5-1 and TRBJ1-1; the match to TRBD1 covers 11 bases. The CDR3 totals 13 residues. CDR1 is SGHRS, CDR2 YFSETQ, per germline. After removal of 4 bases from V and 12 bases from J, the junction contained 8 bases not matched to a gene. CDR3 region: CASSEGTGGRTFF. The DNA of the CDR3 is TGCGCCAGCAGCGAGGGGACAGGGGGGAGAACTTTCTTT.

The J gene is TRBJ1-2, the V gene TRBV28, with 7 bases lining up with TRBD1. The CDR3 spans 15 residues. In germline, CDR1 is MDHEN, CDR2 SYDVKM. J gave up 3 bases and V 4 bases, and 8 bases lay outside the gene matches. The CDR3 loop is CASSSTGANYYGYTF. For the CDR3, the DNA is TGTGCCAGCAGTTCCACAGGGGCCAATTACTATGGCTACACCTTC.

The genes are TRBV11-2 and TRBJ1-1; 9 nucleotides align to TRBD1. This CDR3 region has 14 residues. V lost 7 bases to trimming and J lost 3 bases; unmatched junction nucleotides: 6. Per germline, CDR1 SGHAT and CDR2 FQNNGV. The CDR3 spells CASIFGTGHTEAFF. The CDR3 nucleotides read TGTGCCAGCATTTTTGGGACAGGGCACACTGAAGCTTTCTTT.

The V gene is TRBV5-4, the J gene TRBJ2-3; 8 bases align to TRBD1. Trimming took 1 base from V and 4 from J; bases not matched to a gene: 14. The CDR3 covers 18 residues. In germline, CDR1 is SGHNT, CDR2 YYREEE (reference sequence). The CDR3: CASSLKGQGAARADTQYF. CDR3 sequence (DNA): TGTGCCAGCAGCTTGAAAGGACAGGGTGCCGCACGAGCAGATACGCAGTATTTT.

The J gene is TRBJ1-6, the V gene TRBV19, with 8 bases matching TRBD1. Germline V gives CDR1 LNHDA, CDR2 SQIVND (reference sequence). This CDR3 spans 14 amino acids. V shed 6 bases, J shed 5 bases, and the junction held 3 bases outside the gene matches. Written as DNA, the CDR3 is TGTGCCAGTAGCAGGACAGGGAATAATTCACCCCTCCACTTT. Protein sequence: CASSRTGNNSPLHF.

The chain recombines TRBV7-2 with TRBJ2-3, with TRBD2 matching 8 bases. Per the germline V gene, CDR1 is SGHTA and CDR2 is FQGNSA. CDR3 length: 14 residues. Trimming at V came to 5 bases and at J to 6 bases, leaving 7 bases not matched to a gene. CDR3 nucleotides: TGTGCCAGCAGCACCGGGGGGGACCGGGATACGCAGTATTTT. This sequence encodes CASSTGGDRDTQYF.

The chain links TRBV5-1 to TRBJ2-5; TRBD1 matches 9 bases. CDR1 and CDR2 (germline): SGHRS, YFSETQ. V shed 7 bases and J 5 bases; nucleotides not matched to a gene: 9. The CDR3 totals 14 residues. The CDR3 bases are TGCGCCAGCCAACCCACAGGGGGCTGGGAGACCCAGTACTTC. It is translated as CASQPTGGWETQYF.

The rearrangement joins TRBV2 to TRBJ2-1; D not certain. There are 13 residues in the CDR3. Germline CDR1 reads SNHLY; CDR2 reads FYNNEI. The V end was cut by 4 bases, the J end by 9 bases, with 13 bases between. The CDR3 here is CASSVNWGSEQFF. In nucleotides, the CDR3 is TGTGCCAGCAGTGTTAATTGGGGTAGTGAGCAGTTCTTC. Looking up the rest from reference TRBV2 and TRBJ2-1 gives the full variable domain: EPEVTQTPSHQVTQMGQEVILRCVPISNHLYFYWYRQILGQKVEFLVSFYNNEISEKSEIFDDQFSVERPDGSNFTLKIRSTKLEDSAMYFCASSVNWGSEQFFGPGTRLTVL.

This CDR3 reads CASSEQGNTGELFF. CDR3 nucleotides: TGTGCCAGCAGTGAACAGGGGAACACCGGGGAGCTGTTTTTT. The chain recombines TRBV2 with TRBJ2-2; D perhaps matches TRBD1 (5 bases). V was pared by 2 bases and J by 1 base, with 5 bases between. CDR3 length equals 14 residues. CDR1 and CDR2 from the germline V gene are SNHLY and FYNNEI. Combining the CDR3 with reference TRBV2 and TRBJ2-2 gives the whole variable domain EPEVTQTPSHQVTQMGQEVILRCVPISNHLYFYWYRQILGQKVEFLVSFYNNEISEKSEIFDDQFSVERPDGSNFTLKIRSTKLEDSAMYFCASSEQGNTGELFFGEGSRLTVL.

V and J are TRBV5-5 and TRBJ2-3; possible D gene TRBD1, 6 bases. The V and J ends lost 2 bases and 1 base respectively, with 11 bases between them. This CDR3 is 15 amino acids long. In germline, CDR1 is SGHKS, CDR2 YYEKEE (reference sequence). The CDR3 nucleotides are TGTGCCAGCAGCTTACAGGGAAAGGGCACAGATACGCAGTATTTT. It translates to CASSLQGKGTDTQYF.

This clone was observed once. The chain joins TRBV7-3 to TRBJ1-1; possibly TRBD1 for D (5 bases). This CDR3 contains 14 residues. The ends were cut back, 5 bases at V and 5 bases at J, with 15 bases in the middle. Per germline, CDR1 SGHTA and CDR2 FQGTGA. In DNA, the CDR3 is TGTGCCAGCAGCGCCGGGGGATCACGAACTGAAGCTTTCTTT. It yields the protein CASSAGGSRTEAFF.

The chain combines TRBV4-2 with TRBJ2-5; D not resolved. Per the germline V gene, CDR1 is LGHNA and CDR2 is YNFKEQ. V was cut by 0 bases and J by 5 bases, with 7 bases left in between. The CDR3 spans 13 residues. CDR3 bases: TGTGCCAGCAGCCAAGAGTCCGGGGAGACCCAGTACTTC. It translates to CASSQESGETQYF.

V usage is TRBV4-3 and J usage is TRBJ1-2, with TRBD1 matching 7 bases. The CDR3 contains 15 residues. Germline loops: CDR1 LGHNA, CDR2 YSLEER. Losses at the gene ends were 0 bases for V and 3 bases for J; bases not matched to a gene: 4. DNA of the CDR3: TGCGCCAGCAGCCAAGATGGGCAGGGGGACTATGGCTACACCTTC. This sequence encodes CASSQDGQGDYGYTF.

The chain carries TRBV6-6 and TRBJ2-7; D ambiguous. Germline CDR1 MNHNY, CDR2 SVGAGI (reference sequence). The CDR3 has 13 residues. Trimming took off 2 bases at V and 3 bases at J, with 8 bases between the two ends. CDR3 in DNA: TGTGCCAGCAGTTACGACTCTTTCTACGAGCAGTACTTC. Translation: CASSYDSFYEQYF.

This clone was recorded once. The chain links TRBV7-9 to TRBJ1-4; D uncertain. Looked up from germline, CDR1 is SEHNR and CDR2 is FQNEAQ (reference sequence). V gave up 2 bases and J gave up 5 bases, with 6 bases separating them. This CDR3 has 13 amino acids. DNA for the CDR3: TGTGCCAGCAGCTTATGGCAGAATGAAAAACTGTTTTTT. It translates to CASSLWQNEKLFF.

The V and J genes are TRBV5-8 and TRBJ2-1; TRBD1 matches 10 bases. CDR3 size: 15 residues. With 2 bases clipped from V and 4 bases from J, the junction kept 3 bases outside the gene matches. CDR1 is SGHTS, CDR2 YDEGEE, per germline. The CDR3: CASSFGTGDYNEQFF. The DNA for the CDR3 is TGTGCCAGCAGCTTTGGGACAGGGGATTACAATGAGCAGTTCTTC. Variable domain in full (rest from reference TRBV5-8 and TRBJ2-1): EAGVTQSPTHLIKTRGQQATLRCSPISGHTSVYWYQQALGLGLQFLLWYDEGEERNRGNFPPRFSGRQFPNYSSELNVNALELEDSALYLCASSFGTGDYNEQFFGPGTRLTVL.

This chain links TRBV4-2 with TRBJ1-1; 7 nucleotides match TRBD1. CDR3 length: 17 residues. After removal of 0 bases from V and 5 bases from J, the junction contained 12 bases not matched to a gene. Germline loops: CDR1 LGHNA, CDR2 YNFKEQ. The CDR3 is CASSQEMAATGRTEAFF. CDR3 bases: TGTGCCAGCAGCCAAGAGATGGCCGCGACAGGGAGGACTGAAGCTTTCTTT.

The chain carries TRBV28 and TRBJ1-2; 8 bases align to TRBD1. V lost 10 bases to trimming and J lost 5 bases; unmatched junction nucleotides: 12. Per the germline V gene, CDR1 is MDHEN and CDR2 is SYDVKM. The CDR3 contains 14 residues. The CDR3: CAMTGDRGSYGYTF. As DNA, the CDR3 is TGTGCCATGACGGGAGACAGGGGTAGTTATGGCTACACCTTC.

The chain has TRBV5-1 and TRBJ2-1; the D gene is possibly TRBD1 (6 bases). The germline V gene has CDR1 SGHRS and CDR2 YFSETQ. Trimming left V 0 bases short and J 4 bases short, with 8 bases between. This CDR3 has 14 amino acids. In DNA form, the CDR3 reads TGCGCCAGCAGCTTGGGACAGGTGTACAATGAGCAGTTCTTC. This encodes CASSLGQVYNEQFF.

J is TRBJ2-2 and V is TRBV19, with D maybe TRBD1 (6 bases). The V gene's germline CDR1 is LNHDA and CDR2 SQIVND (reference sequence). Trimming stripped 5 bases from V and 9 bases from J, with 16 bases between. The CDR3 length is 14 residues. CDR3 nucleotides: TGTGCCAGTAGTCTCCGACAGGAGACTAGGGAGCTGTTTTTT. Translated: CASSLRQETRELFF.

This clone was counted only a few times. V usage is TRBV5-4 and J usage is TRBJ2-7; D assignment may be TRBD1 or TRBD2 (5 bases each). Germline V gene sequence: CDR1 SGHNT, CDR2 YYREEE (reference sequence). This CDR3 contains 15 residues. Trimming cost V 0 bases and J 3 bases, with 13 bases left between them. CDR3 nucleotide sequence: TGTGCCAGCAGCTTGGGAGGGGCGGAAGGCTACGAGCAGTACTTC. It is translated as CASSLGGAEGYEQYF.

The CDR3 region has the DNA TGTGCCAGCAGCCCCGGGTGGGGCGTCACTGAAGCTTTCTTT. It yields the protein CASSPGWGVTEAFF. J is TRBJ1-1 and V is TRBV6-5, with D possibly matching TRBD1 (5 bases). V was pared by 6 bases and J by 4 bases, with 15 bases between. CDR1 is MNHEY and CDR2 is SVGAGI in the germline V gene. The CDR3 is made up of 14 amino acids.

The chain joins TRBV2 to TRBJ1-2; D is unresolved. The germline V gene encodes CDR1 SNHLY and CDR2 FYNNEI. V lost 6 bases and J lost 1, with 12 bases in between. The CDR3 consists of 14 residues. This CDR3 reads CASRDPDDNYGYTF. CDR3 nucleotide sequence: TGTGCCAGCAGAGACCCAGATGATAACTATGGCTACACCTTC.

This chain connects TRBV7-2 to TRBJ2-7; a possible D gene is TRBD1 (5 bases). Trimming took 1 base from V and 5 from J, leaving 18 bases between them. CDR1 is SGHTA and CDR2 is FQGNSA in the germline V gene. The CDR3 extends over 16 amino acids. In DNA, the CDR3 is TGTGCCAGCAGCTTAGACTGGTCCAGGGATCCCCACGAGCAGTACTTC. Protein: CASSLDWSRDPHEQYF.

The chain uses TRBV19 and TRBJ2-7, with 7 bases matching TRBD2. CDR3 length: 14 amino acids. In germline, CDR1 is LNHDA, CDR2 SQIVND (reference sequence). The J segment lost 3 bases and the V segment lost 3 bases, leaving 5 bases of the junction unmatched. CDR3 loop: CASSIGAGDYEQYF. The CDR3 DNA reads as TGTGCCAGTAGTATCGGGGCGGGAGACTACGAGCAGTACTTC.

V gene TRBV28 combines with J gene TRBJ1-6, with 9 bases aligning to TRBD1. The junction had 8 bases not matched to a gene; V was cut back by 7 bases and J by 10 bases. Germline values: CDR1 MDHEN, CDR2 SYDVKM. The CDR3 contains 14 residues. CDR3 sequence reads: CASILTGGNSPLHF. CDR3 DNA: TGTGCCAGCATCCTAACAGGGGGCAACTCACCCCTCCACTTT.

A word on this clone: The sample carries other DNA sequences with the same CDR3. This chain connects TRBV19 to TRBJ1-4; maybe TRBD1 (5 bases). Germline V gives CDR1 LNHDA, CDR2 SQIVND (reference sequence). CDR3 length equals 14 residues. V lost 4 bases, J lost 0 bases, and 6 bases lay in between. The CDR3 bases are TGTGCCAGTAGTACGGGGGCAACTAATGAAAAACTGTTTTTT. This translates into CASSTGATNEKLFF.